The rows below give T cell receptor beta chains drawn from one sample of a study of blood T cell repertoires in COVID-19. Using immunoSEQ multiplex PCR, the repertoire was profiled, and TCRdb retains in-frame clones only, with some absent. Of around 500,000 clones in the sample, 80% to 90% were seen once. Input material: peripheral blood. The receptors stem from a human donor in a cohort sampled during active COVID-19. Each CDR3 is given with its conserved first and last residue. A D gene is named only where the DNA matches it firmly. Size tells how often a clone was seen (once, few, many) or the class of an expanded clone, and some rows leave it out.

J gene,V gene,D gene,clone size,CDR3 DNA,CDR3 protein
TRBJ2-7,TRBV7-9,NA,NA,TGTGCCAGCAGCTTATCTAGCTTCTCCTACGAGCAGTACTTC,CASSLSSFSYEQYF
TRBJ2-5,TRBV27,TRBD2,NA,TGTGCCAGCAGTCCCCGGACTAGCGTACAAGAGACCCAGTACTTC,CASSPRTSVQETQYF
TRBJ2-1,TRBV7-2,NA,NA,TGTGCCAGCAGCTTAGGAGGGAGCACCTACAATGAGCAGTTCTTC,CASSLGGSTYNEQFF
TRBJ2-7,TRBV29-1,TRBD2,many,TGCAGCGCTGGACTAGCCTCCTACGAGCAGTACTTC,CSAGLASYEQYF
TRBJ2-1,TRBV7-9,TRBD2,once,TGTGCCAGCAGCCCCGGGACTACTCCTCTGGAGGAGCAGTTCTTC,CASSPGTTPLEEQFF
TRBJ1-1,TRBV30,TRBD1,NA,TGTGCCTGGAGTGTAGGTGAGGGGGCGTGGGACACTGAAGCTTTCTTT,CAWSVGEGAWDTEAFF
TRBJ1-3,TRBV28,NA,NA,TGTGCCAGCAGTTCCACTCACGTGGCAAGGGGCTCTGGAAACACCATATATTTT,CASSSTHVARGSGNTIYF
TRBJ1-1,TRBV27,TRBD1,once,TGTGCCAGCACCCCTAGGTGGCCGGGACAGGGCGGCACTGAAGCTTTCTTT,CASTPRWPGQGGTEAFF
TRBJ1-2,TRBV5-4,NA,NA,TGTGCCAGCAGCCACGAGGTCGGGTATGGCTACACCTTC,CASSHEVGYGYTF
TRBJ1-1,TRBV2,NA,NA,TGTGCCAGCAGTGAAGCGCGATACCCTGATGAATTCTTT,CASSEARYPDEFF
TRBJ2-2,TRBV12-5,TRBD2,NA,TGTGCTAGTGGCTCCGGGACTAGCGGGAGGAACACCGGGGAGCTGTTTTTT,CASGSGTSGRNTGELFF
TRBJ2-1,TRBV5-4,TRBD2,NA,TGTGCCAGCAGCTTGGAGCAGACGGGACTAGCACAAAGGCAGTTCTTC,CASSLEQTGLAQRQFF
TRBJ1-4,TRBV6-1,TRBD1,NA,TGTGCCAGCAGTGAAGGGACAGGGCTTGAAAAACTGTTTTTT,CASSEGTGLEKLFF
TRBJ2-1,TRBV3-1/TRBV3-2,TRBD2,NA,TGTGCCAGCAGCCCTACGAGTGAGCGGGGGAATGAGCAGTTCTTC,CASSPTSERGNEQFF
TRBJ1-4,TRBV7-9,NA,NA,TGTGCCAGCAGCTTTACCTCAGGTTTGGGTGAAAAACTGTTTTTT,CASSFTSGLGEKLFF
TRBJ2-5,TRBV15,TRBD2,NA,TGTGCCACCAGCAGACAATTACTAGCGCGAGTCGGAGAGACCCAGTACTTC,CATSRQLLARVGETQYF
TRBJ2-2,TRBV7-2,NA,NA,TGTGCCAGCAGCACCCGACAGGCAAACACCGGGGAGCTGTTTTTT,CASSTRQANTGELFF
TRBJ2-2,TRBV6-6,TRBD2,NA,TGTGCCAGCAGCGTACGTGGACTAGCGGGTGTTGGGGCGTCAGACACCGGGGAGCTGTTTTTT,CASSVRGLAGVGASDTGELFF
TRBJ1-1,TRBV30,NA,NA,TGTGCCTGGAGTTCTGAGCGGGACACTGAAGCTTTCTTT,CAWSSERDTEAFF
TRBJ2-2,TRBV10-3,TRBD1,NA,TGTGCCATCAGTGATTTGGACAGGGTCCTCACCGGGGAGCTGTTTTTT,CAISDLDRVLTGELFF
TRBJ2-3,TRBV7-8,NA,NA,TGTGCCAGCAGCCCCACCAGGACAGCGATTTACTCCACAGATACGCAGTATTTT,CASSPTRTAIYSTDTQYF
TRBJ2-1,TRBV19,TRBD2,NA,TGTGCCAGTAGTAGGGGCAGCGGGAGATCCTACAATGAGCAGTTCTTC,CASSRGSGRSYNEQFF
TRBJ1-5,TRBV30,TRBD1,once,TGTGCCTGGAGTATTTCGGGGACAGCTAAACAGCCCCAGCATTTT,CAWSISGTAKQPQHF
TRBJ1-6,TRBV6-5,TRBD1,once,TGTGCCAGCTCACCATTCGACAGGGAGAATTCACCCCTCCACTTT,CASSPFDRENSPLHF
TRBJ1-2,TRBV1,NA,NA,TGCACCAGCAGCCAAGGGGGACAGGGAATCCATTCTAACTATGGCTACACCTTC,CTSSQGGQGIHSNYGYTF
TRBJ2-5,TRBV5-4,TRBD2,NA,TGTGCCAGCAGCGGGGGGACTAGCGGGAGGCAGGAGACCCAGTACTTC,CASSGGTSGRQETQYF